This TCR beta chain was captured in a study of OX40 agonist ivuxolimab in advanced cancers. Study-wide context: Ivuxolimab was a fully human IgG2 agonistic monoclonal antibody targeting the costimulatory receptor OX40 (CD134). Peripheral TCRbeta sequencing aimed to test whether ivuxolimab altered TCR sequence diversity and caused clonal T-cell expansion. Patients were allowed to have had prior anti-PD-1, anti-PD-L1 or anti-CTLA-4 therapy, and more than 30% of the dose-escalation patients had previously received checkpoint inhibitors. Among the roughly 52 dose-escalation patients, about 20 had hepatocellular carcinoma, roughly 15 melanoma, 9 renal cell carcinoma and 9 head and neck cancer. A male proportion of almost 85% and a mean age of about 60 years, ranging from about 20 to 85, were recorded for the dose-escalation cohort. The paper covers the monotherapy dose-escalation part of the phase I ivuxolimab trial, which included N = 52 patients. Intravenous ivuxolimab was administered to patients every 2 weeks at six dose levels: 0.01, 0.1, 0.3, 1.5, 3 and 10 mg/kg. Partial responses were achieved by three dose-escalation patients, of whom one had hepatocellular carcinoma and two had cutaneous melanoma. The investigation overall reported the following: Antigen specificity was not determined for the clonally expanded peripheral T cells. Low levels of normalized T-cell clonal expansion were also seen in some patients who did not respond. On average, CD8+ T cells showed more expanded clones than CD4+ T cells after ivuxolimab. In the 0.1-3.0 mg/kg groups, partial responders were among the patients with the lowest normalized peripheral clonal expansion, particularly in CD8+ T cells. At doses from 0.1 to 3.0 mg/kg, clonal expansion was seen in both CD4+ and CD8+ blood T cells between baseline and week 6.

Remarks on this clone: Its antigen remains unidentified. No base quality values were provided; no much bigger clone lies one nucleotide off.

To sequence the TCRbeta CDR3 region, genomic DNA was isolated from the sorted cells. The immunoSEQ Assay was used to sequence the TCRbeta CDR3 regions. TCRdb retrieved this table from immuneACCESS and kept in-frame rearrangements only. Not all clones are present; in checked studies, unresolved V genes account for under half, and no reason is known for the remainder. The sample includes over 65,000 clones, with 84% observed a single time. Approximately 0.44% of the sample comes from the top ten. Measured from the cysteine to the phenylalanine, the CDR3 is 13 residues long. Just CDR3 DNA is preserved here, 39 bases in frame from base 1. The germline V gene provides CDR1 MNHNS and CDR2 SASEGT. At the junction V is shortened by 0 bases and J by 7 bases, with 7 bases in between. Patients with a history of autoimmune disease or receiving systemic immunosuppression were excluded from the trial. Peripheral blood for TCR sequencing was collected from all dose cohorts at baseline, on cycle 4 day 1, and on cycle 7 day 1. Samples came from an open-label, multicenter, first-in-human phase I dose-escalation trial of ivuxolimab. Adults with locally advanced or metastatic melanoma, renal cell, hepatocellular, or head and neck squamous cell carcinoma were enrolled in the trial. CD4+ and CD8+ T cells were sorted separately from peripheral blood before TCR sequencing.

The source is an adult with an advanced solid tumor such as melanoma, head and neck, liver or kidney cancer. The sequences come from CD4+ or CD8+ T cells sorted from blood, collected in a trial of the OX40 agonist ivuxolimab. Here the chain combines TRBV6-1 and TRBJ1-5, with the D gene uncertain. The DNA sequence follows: TGTGCCAGCAGTGAAGCTTCGGTGCAGCCCCAGCATTTT. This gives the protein CASSEASVQPQHF.